The next 22 T cell receptor beta chains were all read from a single sample in a study of blood T cell repertoires in COVID-19. The repertoire was sequenced with immunoSEQ multiplex PCR; TCRdb's copy has only in-frame clones and lacks some. The sample yields about 150,000 clones, over 80% seen once. The source material was PBMCs or T cells enriched from blood (not recorded which). The receptors derive from a man in his sixties or seventies who had been exposed to COVID-19.

In DNA form, the CDR3 reads TGTGCCAGCAGTTTTGGGGCTAGCGGAAGCGAGCAGTACTTC. This codes for CASSFGASGSEQYF. The chain joins TRBV27 to TRBJ2-7; 7 bases are a match to TRBD2. Germline CDR1 reads MNHEY; CDR2 reads SMNVEV (reference sequence). The CDR3 covers 14 residues. With 3 bases clipped from V and 6 bases from J, the junction kept 8 bases outside the gene matches.

This chain uses TRBV10-2 with TRBJ2-3; 12 bases map to TRBD1. Germline V lookup: CDR1 WSHSY, CDR2 SAAADI. The length of the CDR3 is 17 residues. Trimming took 3 bases from V and 5 from J; bases not matched to a gene: 9. The CDR3 loop is CASSESSGTGGRDTQYF. In DNA form, the CDR3 reads TGCGCCAGCAGTGAAAGCTCCGGGACAGGGGGCCGAGATACGCAGTATTTT.

The V and J genes are TRBV29-1 and TRBJ1-3; no clear D gene. Germline V gene lookup returns CDR1 SQVTM and CDR2 ANQGSEA. The CDR3 has 11 residues. The V gene lost 3 bases and the J gene lost 15 bases, with 15 bases spanning the gap. The CDR3 sequence: CSVDRDNGPYF. Here the CDR3 DNA reads TGCAGCGTTGATCGCGACAACGGCCCATATTTT.

This chain uses TRBV7-9 with TRBJ2-7, with 12 bases lining up with TRBD1. Germline CDR1 SEHNR, CDR2 FQNEAQ (reference sequence). The CDR3 loop spans 15 amino acids. Germline trimming cut 5 bases from V and 4 bases from J; bases unmatched to any gene: 6. The CDR3 nucleotides read TGTGCCAGCAGCCCCCTGGGACAGGGGGCTTACGAGCAGTACTTC. Translation: CASSPLGQGAYEQYF.

This rearrangement joins TRBV9 to TRBJ1-3; D perhaps matches TRBD1 (5 bases). V was shortened by 4 bases and J by 0 bases, with 14 bases between the two germline ends. The CDR3 extends over 16 amino acids. The germline V gene encodes CDR1 SGDLS and CDR2 YYNGEE. CDR3 sequence: CASSSWDSNSGNTIYF. The CDR3 nucleotides read TGTGCCAGCAGCTCTTGGGACTCCAACTCTGGAAACACCATATATTTT.

The V and J genes are TRBV7-9 and TRBJ2-7, with TRBD2 identical over 9 bases. The V gene end was trimmed by 0 bases and the J gene end by 2 bases; junction bases not matched to a gene: 2. The CDR3 covers 15 residues. Germline V gene lookup returns CDR1 SEHNR and CDR2 FQNEAQ (reference sequence). CDR3 sequence: CASSLAGGRAYEQYF. CDR3 DNA: TGTGCCAGCAGCTTAGCGGGCGGGAGGGCCTACGAGCAGTACTTC.

The rearrangement joins TRBV28 to TRBJ1-2; 11 bases line up with TRBD1. The CDR3 totals 15 residues. V gave up 5 bases and J gave up 8 bases; unmatched junction bases: 10. Germline V gene data show CDR1 as MDHEN and CDR2 as SYDVKM. The CDR3 here is CASSVGQGAVWGYTF. The CDR3 DNA reads TGTGCCAGCAGTGTTGGACAGGGGGCGGTCTGGGGCTACACCTTC.

The V and J genes are TRBV24-1 and TRBJ2-2; tentative D call: TRBD2 (7 bases). Per the germline V gene, CDR1 is KGHDR and CDR2 is SFDVKD. The CDR3 loop spans 17 amino acids. V was shortened by 1 base and J by 3 bases, with 14 bases between the two germline ends. CDR3 in DNA: TGTGCCACCAGTGATTTCTTTGGAGGGGGGGACACCGGGGAGCTGTTTTTT. It yields the protein CATSDFFGGGDTGELFF.

The rearrangement uses TRBV10-2 and TRBJ2-1; the match to TRBD2 covers 13 bases. The CDR3 runs 14 residues. The junction had 5 bases not matched to a gene; V was cut back by 5 bases and J by 10 bases. From germline, CDR1 is WSHSY and CDR2 SAAADI. The chain's CDR3 is CASSMTSGGREQFF. CDR3 bases: TGCGCCAGCAGTATGACTAGCGGGGGGCGGGAGCAGTTCTTC.

This chain uses TRBV5-1 with TRBJ2-6; D is unclear. Germline V gene lookup returns CDR1 SGHRS and CDR2 YFSETQ. This CDR3 has 16 amino acids. V was cut by 2 bases and J by 0 bases, with 9 bases left in between. For the CDR3, the DNA is TGCGCCAGCAGCTTTCAGTCTAGCTCTGGGGCCAACGTCCTGACTTTC. Its translation is CASSFQSSSGANVLTF.

This clone was observed once. The gene calls are TRBV5-1 and TRBJ2-5; weak D call: TRBD2 (6 bases). Trimming cost V 4 bases and J 2 bases, with 15 bases left between them. There are 15 residues in the CDR3. Germline loops: CDR1 SGHRS, CDR2 YFSETQ. The CDR3 sequence is CASSLPLAGQETQYF. In DNA, the CDR3 is TGCGCCAGCAGCCTTCCCTTGGCGGGGCAAGAGACCCAGTACTTC.

This sequence joins TRBV5-6 and TRBJ1-2; D unresolved. V lost 2 bases and J lost 5, with 13 bases in between. The CDR3 has 14 residues. CDR1 is SGHDT, CDR2 YYEEEE, per germline. For the CDR3, the DNA is TGTGCCAGCAGCTTACTAGCACGGAATTATGGCTACACCTTC. Amino acid sequence: CASSLLARNYGYTF.

This chain connects TRBV9 to TRBJ1-5; TRBD1 is a possible D gene (5 bases). Trimming stripped 3 bases from V and 4 bases from J, with 8 bases between. In germline, CDR1 is SGDLS, CDR2 YYNGEE. The CDR3 is made up of 13 amino acids. CDR3 DNA sequence: TGTGCCAGCAGCGGCCGGGGGAATCAGCCCCAGCATTTT. Its translation is CASSGRGNQPQHF.

V usage is TRBV7-9 and J usage is TRBJ1-3; TRBD1 is a possible D gene (6 bases). The germline V and J ends were trimmed by 5 bases and 0 bases, with 20 bases remaining between them. Germline CDR1 and CDR2: SEHNR and FQNEAQ (reference sequence). The CDR3 spans 18 residues. The CDR3 coding sequence is TGTGCCAGCAGCCCCACTGTTGGGGGGGCCCGCTCTGGAAACACCATATATTTT. As protein: CASSPTVGGARSGNTIYF. The whole variable domain, filled in from reference TRBV7-9 and TRBJ1-3, reads DTGVSQNPRHKITKRGQNVTFRCDPISEHNRLYWYRQTLGQGPEFLTYFQNEAQLEKSRLLSDRFSAERPKGSFSTLEIQRTEQGDSAMYLCASSPTVGGARSGNTIYFGEGSWLTVV.

J is TRBJ1-5 and V is TRBV2; D is perhaps TRBD1 (6 bases). The V end was cut by 3 bases, the J end by 4 bases, with 10 bases between. This CDR3 region has 14 residues. Germline V gene lookup returns CDR1 SNHLY and CDR2 FYNNEI. The DNA of the CDR3 is TGTGCCAGCAGTGATAGGACAGCTAATCAGCCCCAGCATTTT. It specifies CASSDRTANQPQHF. The entire variable domain, with the rest obtained from reference TRBV2 and TRBJ1-5, is as follows: EPEVTQTPSHQVTQMGQEVILRCVPISNHLYFYWYRQILGQKVEFLVSFYNNEISEKSEIFDDQFSVERPDGSNFTLKIRSTKLEDSAMYFCASSDRTANQPQHFGDGTRLSIL.

The chain links TRBV5-6 to TRBJ2-1; no reliable D call. The CDR3 runs 13 residues. Trimming shortened V by 0 bases and J by 4 bases, and 5 bases separated the two germline ends. Germline CDR1 SGHDT, CDR2 YYEEEE. The CDR3 DNA follows: TGTGCCAGCAGCTTGGGCAGTTACAATGAGCAGTTCTTC. Translating it yields CASSLGSYNEQFF. Looking up the rest from reference TRBV5-6 and TRBJ2-1 gives the full variable domain: DAGVTQSPTHLIKTRGQQVTLRCSPKSGHDTVSWYQQALGQGPQFIFQYYEEEERQRGNFPDRFSGHQFPNYSSELNVNALLLGDSALYLCASSLGSYNEQFFGPGTRLTVL.

The rearrangement links TRBV28 to TRBJ1-1; D is unclear. CDR1 is MDHEN, CDR2 SYDVKM, per germline. V lost 3 bases and J 4 bases, leaving 15 bases between the germline ends. The CDR3 sequence is 15 residues long. The CDR3 DNA reads as TGTGCCAGCAGTTTGTCGCGGGGAGGGTCCACTGAAGCTTTCTTT. As protein: CASSLSRGGSTEAFF.

The chain is built from TRBV27 and TRBJ1-3, with D possibly being TRBD1 (5 bases). CDR3 length equals 13 residues. CDR1 MNHEY and CDR2 SMNVEV come from the germline V gene (reference sequence). The V gene lost 4 bases and the J gene lost 2 bases, with 6 bases spanning the gap. CDR3 loop: CASSSGAGNTIYF. The CDR3 region has the DNA TGTGCCAGCAGTTCGGGGGCTGGAAACACCATATATTTT.

The V and J genes are TRBV7-9 and TRBJ1-1; TRBD1 aligns across 7 bases. Germline CDR1 SEHNR, CDR2 FQNEAQ (reference sequence). J gave up 2 bases and V 4 bases, and 7 bases lay outside the gene matches. The CDR3 length is 15 residues. The CDR3 nucleotides are TGTGCCAGCAGCTCGGTCCGGGACAGCAACACTGAAGCTTTCTTT. This sequence encodes CASSSVRDSNTEAFF.

The rearrangement links TRBV12-3 or TRBV12-4 to TRBJ1-5; D unresolved. V was trimmed by 6 bases and J by 5 bases, leaving 8 bases between them. The CDR3 totals 12 residues. CDR3 amino acids: CASRRGDQPQHF. CDR3 bases: TGTGCCAGCAGGCGCGGGGATCAGCCCCAGCATTTT.

V usage is TRBV9 and J usage is TRBJ2-2; D is possibly TRBD1 (5 bases). Germline CDR1 and CDR2: SGDLS and YYNGEE. CDR3 size: 14 residues. The V end lost 2 bases, the J end lost 4 bases, and 9 bases lay between the germline ends. DNA of the CDR3: TGTGCCAGCAGCGTGAAGCAGGGCACCGGGGAGCTGTTTTTT. The encoded protein is CASSVKQGTGELFF.

The table lists this clone with a count of one. CDR3 in DNA: TGTGCCAGCTCACCGGCGGGGGCTTATGGCTACACCTTC. This gives the protein CASSPAGAYGYTF. The V gene is TRBV18, the J gene TRBJ1-2, with a weak D call TRBD1 (6 bases). V shed 3 bases and J shed 5 bases, with 10 bases lying between them. Germline V gene lookup returns CDR1 KGHSH and CDR2 LQKENI. CDR3 length: 13 residues.